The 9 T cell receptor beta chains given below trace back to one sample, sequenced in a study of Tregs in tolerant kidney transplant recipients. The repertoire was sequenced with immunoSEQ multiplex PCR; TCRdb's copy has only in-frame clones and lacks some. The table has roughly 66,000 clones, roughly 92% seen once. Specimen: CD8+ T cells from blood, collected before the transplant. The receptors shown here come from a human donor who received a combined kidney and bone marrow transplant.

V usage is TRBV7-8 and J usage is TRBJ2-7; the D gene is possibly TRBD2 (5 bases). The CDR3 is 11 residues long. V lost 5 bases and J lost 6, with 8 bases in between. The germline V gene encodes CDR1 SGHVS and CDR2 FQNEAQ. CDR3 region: CASSAAGEQYF. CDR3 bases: TGTGCCAGCAGCGCCGCGGGCGAGCAGTACTTC.

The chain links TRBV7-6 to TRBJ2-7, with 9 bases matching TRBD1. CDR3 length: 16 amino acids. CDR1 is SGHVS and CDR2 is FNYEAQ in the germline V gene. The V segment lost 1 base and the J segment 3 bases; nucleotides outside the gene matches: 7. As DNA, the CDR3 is TGTGCCAGCAGCTTAGAATGGGGACAGGGAGTCTACGAGCAGTACTTC. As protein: CASSLEWGQGVYEQYF.

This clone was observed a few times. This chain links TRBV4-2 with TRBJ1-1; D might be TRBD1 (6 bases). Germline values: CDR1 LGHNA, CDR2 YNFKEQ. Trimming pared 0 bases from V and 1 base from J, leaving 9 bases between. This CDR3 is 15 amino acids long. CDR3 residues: CASSQDRTENTEAFF. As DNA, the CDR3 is TGTGCCAGCAGCCAAGATAGGACAGAGAACACTGAAGCTTTCTTT.

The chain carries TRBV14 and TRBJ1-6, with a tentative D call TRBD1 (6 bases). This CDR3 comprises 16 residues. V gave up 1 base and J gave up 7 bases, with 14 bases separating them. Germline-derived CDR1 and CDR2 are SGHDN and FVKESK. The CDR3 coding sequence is TGTGCCAGCAGCCAAGTCGGGGGGCCAGAGAATTCACCCCTCCACTTT. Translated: CASSQVGGPENSPLHF.

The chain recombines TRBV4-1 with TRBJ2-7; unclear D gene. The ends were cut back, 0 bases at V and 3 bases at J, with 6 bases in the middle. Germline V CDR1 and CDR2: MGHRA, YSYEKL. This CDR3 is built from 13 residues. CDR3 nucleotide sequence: TGCGCCAGCAGCCAAGACAGTTTCTACGAGCAGTACTTC. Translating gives CASSQDSFYEQYF.

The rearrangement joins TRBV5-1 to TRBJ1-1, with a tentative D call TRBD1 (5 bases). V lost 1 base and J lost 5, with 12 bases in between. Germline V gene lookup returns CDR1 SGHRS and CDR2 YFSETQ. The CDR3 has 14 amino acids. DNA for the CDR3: TGCGCCAGCAGCTTGAATCGGGGGAGGACTGAAGCTTTCTTT. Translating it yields CASSLNRGRTEAFF.

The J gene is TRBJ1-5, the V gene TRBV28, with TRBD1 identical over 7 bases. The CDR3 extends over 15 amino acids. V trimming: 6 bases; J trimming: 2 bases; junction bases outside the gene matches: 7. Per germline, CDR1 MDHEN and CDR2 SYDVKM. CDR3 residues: CASSANRGGNQPQHF. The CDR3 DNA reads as TGTGCCAGCAGCGCTAACAGGGGCGGCAATCAGCCCCAGCATTTT.

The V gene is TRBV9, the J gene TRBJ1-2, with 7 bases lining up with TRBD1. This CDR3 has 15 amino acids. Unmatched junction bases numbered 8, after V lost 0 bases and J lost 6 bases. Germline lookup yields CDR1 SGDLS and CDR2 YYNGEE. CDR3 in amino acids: CASSVAGQVHDGYTF. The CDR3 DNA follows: TGTGCCAGCAGCGTAGCAGGACAGGTCCATGATGGCTACACCTTC.

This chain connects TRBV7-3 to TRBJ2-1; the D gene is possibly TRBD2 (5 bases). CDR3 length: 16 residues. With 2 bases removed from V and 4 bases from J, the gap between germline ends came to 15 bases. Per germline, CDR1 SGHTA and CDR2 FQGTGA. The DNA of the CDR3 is TGTGCCAGCAGCTTAGGTCCCAGCGGTACGTACAATGAGCAGTTCTTC. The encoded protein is CASSLGPSGTYNEQFF.